A single sample gave rise to the 23 T cell receptor beta chains below, sequenced in a study of cytomegalovirus exposure and HLA in healthy donors (dated by TCRdb to the late 2010s). Libraries were made using the immunoSEQ multiplex PCR assay. For the multiplex PCR, a mixture combining 60 forward primers for TCR Vbeta segments and 13 reverse primers for TCR Jbeta segments was used. TCRdb limited this immuneACCESS table to in-frame rearrangements with V and J called. A share of clones is missing; checked studies link under half to unresolved V genes, and the rest is unexplained. The sample's own table lists 60,000 to 70,000 clones. Of the sample, roughly 15% falls within the top ten clones. Sequencing used PBMCs. The receptors stem from a boy between 5 and 17 years old in good health and CMV-seronegative.

The chain carries TRBV7-2 and TRBJ2-2, with 11 nucleotides matching TRBD1. Germline V gene data show CDR1 as SGHTA and CDR2 as FQGNSA. The junction had 8 bases not matched to a gene; V was cut back by 1 base and J by 1 base. This CDR3 is built from 19 residues. CDR3 sequence: CASSLVGQGVLLNTGELFF. CDR3 coding DNA: TGTGCCAGCAGCTTAGTGGGACAGGGGGTTTTATTGAACACCGGGGAGCTGTTTTTT.

CDR3 sequence reads: CATSRDADSRNTIYF. CDR3 nucleotides: TGTGCCACCAGCAGAGACGCCGATTCCCGGAACACCATATATTTT. The chain couples TRBV15 to TRBJ1-3; D unresolved. V was shortened by 0 bases and J by 7 bases, with 13 bases between the two germline ends. The CDR3 has 15 residues. CDR1 is LNHNV, CDR2 YYDKDF, per germline (reference sequence).

The rearrangement uses TRBV9 and TRBJ1-2; D call uncertain. V was trimmed by 0 bases and J by 2 bases, leaving 11 bases between them. The V gene's germline CDR1 is SGDLS and CDR2 YYNGEE. The CDR3 spans 15 residues. CDR3 nucleotides: TGTGCCAGCAGCGTAGAGGCTCGCGGGAACTATGGCTACACCTTC. Translated: CASSVEARGNYGYTF.

J is TRBJ2-3 and V is TRBV19, with D possibly matching TRBD2 (5 bases). Trimming removed 7 bases at V and 4 bases at J, with 15 bases between. The CDR3 totals 14 residues. Per the germline V gene, CDR1 is LNHDA and CDR2 is SQIVND (reference sequence). The CDR3 nucleotides read TGTGCCAGTAAGGAGGCGGGTTTCCCAGATACGCAGTATTTT. Translation: CASKEAGFPDTQYF. The whole variable domain, remainder taken from reference TRBV19 and TRBJ2-3, is DGGITQSPKYLFRKEGQNVTLSCEQNLNHDAMYWYRQDPGQGLRLIYYSQIVNDFQKGDIAEGYSVSREKKESFPLTVTSAQKNPTAFYLCASKEAGFPDTQYFGPGTRLTVL.

The chain links TRBV5-5 to TRBJ1-4, with 7 bases that match TRBD1. From germline, CDR1 is SGHKS and CDR2 YYEKEE (reference sequence). This CDR3 spans 16 amino acids. The J segment lost 4 bases and the V segment lost 0 bases, leaving 6 bases of the junction unmatched. DNA for the CDR3: TGTGCCAGCAGCTTGGACGGGCGACAGGGTAATGAAAAACTGTTTTTT. Translating it yields CASSLDGRQGNEKLFF.

The rearrangement links TRBV6-5 to TRBJ1-1; D is possibly TRBD1 (6 bases). The CDR3 is 11 amino acids. The germline gives CDR1 MNHEY, CDR2 SVGAGI. Deletions cut 5 bases from V and 10 bases from J, with 11 bases between. CDR3 loop: CASSPGHRAFF. CDR3 DNA sequence: TGTGCCAGCAGTCCGGGACACAGAGCTTTCTTT.

CDR3 region: CASSKARDRGVTEAFF. CDR3 in DNA: TGTGCCAGCAGCAAAGCGCGGGACAGGGGGGTTACTGAAGCTTTCTTT. The V call is TRBV21-1, the J call TRBJ1-1; the table names TRBD1, a call not compared with the DNA. TRBV21-1 constitutes a pseudogene. There are 16 residues in the CDR3.

The chain couples TRBV5-4 to TRBJ1-5; a possible D gene is TRBD1 (6 bases). The CDR3 is 13 amino acids. Trimming cost V 1 base and J 4 bases, with 6 bases left between them. The germline V gene encodes CDR1 SGHNT and CDR2 YYREEE (reference sequence). CDR3 bases: TGTGCCAGCAGCTTGACAGGGAATCAGCCCCAGCATTTT. This translates into CASSLTGNQPQHF.

The chain employs TRBV2 and TRBJ2-2, with D possibly matching TRBD1 (6 bases). The length of the CDR3 is 15 residues. CDR1 and CDR2 (germline): SNHLY, FYNNEI. V lost 8 bases and J 7 bases, leaving 20 bases between the germline ends. The DNA of the CDR3 is TGTGCCAGCGGGGAGCAGGGGCCCTCGCTCGGGGAGCTGTTTTTT. Translation: CASGEQGPSLGELFF. Full variable domain (outside the CDR3, taken from reference TRBV2 and TRBJ2-2): EPEVTQTPSHQVTQMGQEVILRCVPISNHLYFYWYRQILGQKVEFLVSFYNNEISEKSEIFDDQFSVERPDGSNFTLKIRSTKLEDSAMYFCASGEQGPSLGELFFGEGSRLTVL.

The chain has TRBV30 and TRBJ1-1; 9 positions match TRBD1. CDR1 and CDR2 from the germline V gene are GTSNPN and SVGIG (reference sequence). Unmatched junction bases numbered 5, after V lost 5 bases and J lost 4 bases. There are 13 residues in the CDR3. This CDR3 is CAWAGQGVTEAFF. The CDR3 DNA sequence: TGTGCCTGGGCGGGACAGGGCGTCACTGAAGCTTTCTTT.

This chain connects TRBV9 to TRBJ2-7; possible D gene TRBD1, 6 bases. Trimming cost V 0 bases and J 2 bases, with 6 bases left between them. The CDR3 is made up of 13 amino acids. CDR1 SGDLS and CDR2 YYNGEE come from the germline V gene. The CDR3 region is CASSVGDTYEQYF. The DNA of the CDR3 is TGTGCCAGCAGCGTAGGGGACACCTACGAGCAGTACTTC.

The V and J genes are TRBV27 and TRBJ2-1; D is perhaps TRBD1 (6 bases). Germline loops: CDR1 MNHEY, CDR2 SMNVEV (reference sequence). The CDR3 is 14 residues long. Trimming took 4 bases from V and 6 from J, leaving 13 bases between them. The CDR3 DNA is TGTGCCAGCAGTTCAATACAGGGTCGCAATGAGCAGTTCTTC. This codes for CASSSIQGRNEQFF.

This chain uses TRBV6-1 with TRBJ2-3; a weak D match, TRBD1 (6 bases). This CDR3 has 13 amino acids. The V gene lost 7 bases and the J gene lost 5 bases, with 13 bases spanning the gap. The V gene's germline CDR1 is MNHNS and CDR2 SASEGT. CDR3 DNA sequence: TGTGCCAGCACCCTTACACAGGGAGATACGCAGTATTTT. It codes for CASTLTQGDTQYF.

The CDR3 reads CASSITRFEQVYNEQFF. The CDR3 nucleotides read TGTGCCAGTAGTATCACCCGTTTCGAGCAAGTATACAATGAGCAGTTCTTC. The V gene is TRBV19, the J gene TRBJ2-1, with D uncertain. Trimming left V 3 bases short and J 4 bases short, with 19 bases between. The CDR3 sequence is 17 residues long. CDR1 LNHDA and CDR2 SQIVND come from the germline V gene (reference sequence).

The chain recombines TRBV27 with TRBJ2-7; 7 bases agree with TRBD2. Germline CDR1 is MNHEY and CDR2 is SMNVEV (reference sequence). This CDR3 is 13 amino acids long. The ends lost 3 bases at V and 2 bases at J; junction bases unmatched: 1. CDR3 sequence (DNA): TGTGCCAGCAGTTTCGGGAGGCCCTACGAGCAGTACTTC. This codes for CASSFGRPYEQYF.

The chain links TRBV28 to TRBJ2-3; 8 bases agree with TRBD2. The germline CDR1 and CDR2 sequences are MDHEN and SYDVKM. This CDR3 is built from 17 residues. Unmatched junction bases numbered 12, after V lost 2 bases and J lost 5 bases. The CDR3 DNA sequence: TGTGCCAGCAGTTTAGAACCCAAGGAGACTAGCGTAGATACGCAGTATTTT. It specifies CASSLEPKETSVDTQYF.

V usage is TRBV19 and J usage is TRBJ1-2, with D possibly TRBD1 on 5 matching bases. CDR1 and CDR2 from the germline V gene are LNHDA and SQIVND (reference sequence). This CDR3 comprises 13 residues. The V gene lost 9 bases and the J gene lost 8 bases, with 19 bases spanning the gap. The CDR3 DNA reads TGTGCCAGCACTCGCGACAGTTCTCTAGGCTACACCTTC. The encoded protein is CASTRDSSLGYTF. Full variable domain (rest looked up from reference TRBV19 and TRBJ1-2): DGGITQSPKYLFRKEGQNVTLSCEQNLNHDAMYWYRQDPGQGLRLIYYSQIVNDFQKGDIAEGYSVSREKKESFPLTVTSAQKNPTAFYLCASTRDSSLGYTFGSGTRLTVV.

The V gene is TRBV4-1, the J gene TRBJ2-7; perhaps TRBD2 as D (5 bases). Germline CDR1 and CDR2: MGHRA and YSYEKL. There are 13 residues in the CDR3. V lost 1 base and J lost 1, with 5 bases in between. The CDR3 reads CASSQGTSYEQYF. CDR3 nucleotides: TGCGCCAGCAGCCAAGGGACTTCCTACGAGCAGTACTTC.

The gene calls are TRBV6-6 and TRBJ2-1; no reliable D call. V was shortened by 6 bases and J by 10 bases, with 10 bases between the two germline ends. Germline values: CDR1 MNHNY, CDR2 SVGAGI (reference sequence). The CDR3 covers 11 residues. This CDR3 is CASSPGEEQFF. CDR3 bases: TGTGCCAGCAGCCCCGGAGAGGAGCAGTTCTTC.

This chain links TRBV29-1 with TRBJ1-1, with TRBD1 matching over 7 bases. V shed 6 bases and J 1 base; nucleotides not matched to a gene: 11. CDR1 and CDR2 from the germline V gene are SQVTM and ANQGSEA. This CDR3 is 15 amino acids long. For the CDR3, the DNA is TGCAGCGTGCCTACTAGGGGGCAGACGAACACTGAAGCTTTCTTT. The encoded protein is CSVPTRGQTNTEAFF.

V gene TRBV4-1 combines with J gene TRBJ1-2; 7 bases match TRBD1. The germline V gene has CDR1 MGHRA and CDR2 YSYEKL. CDR3 length equals 15 residues. With 3 bases clipped from V and 6 bases from J, the junction kept 10 bases outside the gene matches. CDR3 loop: CASSHLDRERDGYTF. The CDR3 coding sequence is TGCGCCAGCAGCCACCTTGACAGGGAACGGGATGGCTACACCTTC.

The V call is TRBV7-3, the J call TRBJ2-1, with D uncertain. Germline V gene data show CDR1 as SGHTA and CDR2 as FQGTGA. V dropped 3 bases and J dropped 6 bases, with 3 bases sitting between them. The CDR3 is made up of 11 amino acids. DNA of the CDR3: TGTGCCAGCAGCTTCAGCAATGAGCAGTTCTTC. Translation gives CASSFSNEQFF.

The genes are TRBV4-2 and TRBJ1-1; possible D gene TRBD1, 5 bases. CDR3 length equals 13 residues. Germline lookup yields CDR1 LGHNA and CDR2 YNFKEQ. V was cut by 0 bases and J by 14 bases, with 16 bases left in between. CDR3 nucleotide sequence: TGTGCCAGCAGCCAAGATGGAGGGGTTAACGAATTCTTT. It yields the protein CASSQDGGVNEFF.